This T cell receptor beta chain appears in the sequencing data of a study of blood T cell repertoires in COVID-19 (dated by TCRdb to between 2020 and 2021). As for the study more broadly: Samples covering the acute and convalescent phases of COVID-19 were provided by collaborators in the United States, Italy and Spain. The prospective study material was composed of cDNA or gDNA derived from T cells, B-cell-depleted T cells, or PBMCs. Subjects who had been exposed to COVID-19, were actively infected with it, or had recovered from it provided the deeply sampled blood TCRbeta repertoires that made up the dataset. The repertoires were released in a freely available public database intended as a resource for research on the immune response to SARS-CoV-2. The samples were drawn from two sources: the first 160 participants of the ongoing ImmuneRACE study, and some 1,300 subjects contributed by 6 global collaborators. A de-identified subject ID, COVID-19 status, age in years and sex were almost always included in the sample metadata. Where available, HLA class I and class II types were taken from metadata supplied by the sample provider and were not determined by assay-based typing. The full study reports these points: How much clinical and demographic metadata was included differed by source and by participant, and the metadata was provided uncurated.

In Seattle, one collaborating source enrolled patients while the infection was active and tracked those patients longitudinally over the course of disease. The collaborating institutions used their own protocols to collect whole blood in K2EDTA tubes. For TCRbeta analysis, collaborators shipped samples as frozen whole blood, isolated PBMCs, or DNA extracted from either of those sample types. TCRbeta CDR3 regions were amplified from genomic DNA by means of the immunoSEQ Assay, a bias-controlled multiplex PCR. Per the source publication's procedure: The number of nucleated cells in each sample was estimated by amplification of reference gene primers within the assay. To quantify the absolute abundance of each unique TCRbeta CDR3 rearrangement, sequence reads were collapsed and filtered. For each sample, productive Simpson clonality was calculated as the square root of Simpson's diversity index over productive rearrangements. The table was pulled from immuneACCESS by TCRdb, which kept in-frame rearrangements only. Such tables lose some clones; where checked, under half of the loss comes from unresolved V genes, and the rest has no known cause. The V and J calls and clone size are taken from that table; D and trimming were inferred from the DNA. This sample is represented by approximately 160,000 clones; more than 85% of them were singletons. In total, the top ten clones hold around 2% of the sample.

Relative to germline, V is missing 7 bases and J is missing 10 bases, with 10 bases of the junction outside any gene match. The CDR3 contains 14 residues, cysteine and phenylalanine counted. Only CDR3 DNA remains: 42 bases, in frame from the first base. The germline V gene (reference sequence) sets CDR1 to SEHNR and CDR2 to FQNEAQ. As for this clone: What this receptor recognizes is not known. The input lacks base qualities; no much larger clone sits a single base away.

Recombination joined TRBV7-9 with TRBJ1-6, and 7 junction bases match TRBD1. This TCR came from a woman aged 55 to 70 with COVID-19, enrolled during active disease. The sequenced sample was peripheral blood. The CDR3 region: CASNYDRVGSPLHF. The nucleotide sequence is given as TGTGCCAGCAATTATGACAGGGTAGGATCACCCCTCCACTTT.